The clone carrying this TCR beta chain was picked up many times. This record belongs to a study of T-cell reconstitution after alpha-beta-depleted transplantation in children. Unique molecular identifiers were incorporated when the TCRbeta library was constructed. A single record per CDR3 protein comes from TCRdb applying MiXCR to the PCR reads. Of approximately 390,000 distinct CDR3 sequences in the sample, roughly a tenth were seen once. CDR1 and CDR2 from the germline V gene are ENHRY and SYGVKD. The V and J ends lost 6 bases and 0 bases, in that order; junction bases with no gene match: 5. This CDR3 has 16 amino acids.

The chain uses TRBV10-3 and TRBJ2-2; 9 bases map to TRBD2. The receptor comes from a human donor who donated a stem cell graft to a child with acute myeloid leukemia. Sequencing was performed on PBMCs from the stem cell graft donor, taken from the stem cell graft. The CDR3 loop reads CAIRGLAGSNTGELFF. The DNA of the CDR3 is TGTGCCATCAGGGGGCTAGCGGGGTCGAACACCGGGGAGCTGTTTTTT.